The following is a T cell receptor (beta chain) sequence with its context. Generated by immunoSEQ multiplex PCR, the TCRdb table keeps only in-frame clones and is missing some. The sample lists some 150,000 clones; about 93% were seen once. The data belong to a study of control samples from healthy donors and cancer patients. The CDR3 is 15 amino acids. Germline CDR1 LNHDA, CDR2 SQIVND (reference sequence). Trimming took 6 bases from V and 4 from J; bases not matched to a gene: 7. The TCR originated in a man in his fifties in good health. The genes are TRBV19 and TRBJ2-2; 8 nucleotides line up with TRBD1. The sequenced sample was blood. The CDR3: CASRLQGAATGELFF. The DNA for the CDR3 is TGTGCCAGTAGGCTCCAGGGGGCCGCCACCGGGGAGCTGTTTTTT.